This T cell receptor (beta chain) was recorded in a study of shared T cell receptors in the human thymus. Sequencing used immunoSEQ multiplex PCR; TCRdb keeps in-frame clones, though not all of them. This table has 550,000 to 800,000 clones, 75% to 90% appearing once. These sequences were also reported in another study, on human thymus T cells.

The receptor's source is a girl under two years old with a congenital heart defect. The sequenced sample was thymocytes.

The CDR3 bases are TGCAGCGTTGGGGAGTTGTACCAAGAGACCCAGTACTTC. It codes for CSVGELYQETQYF. The V gene is TRBV29-1, the J gene TRBJ2-5; tentative D call: TRBD2 (5 bases). Trimming removed 4 bases at V and 0 bases at J, with 9 bases between. The CDR3 totals 13 residues. Germline lookup yields CDR1 SQVTM and CDR2 ANQGSEA.